One sample yielded the 27 T cell receptor beta chains listed below, sequenced in a study of control samples from healthy donors and cancer patients. Data came from immunoSEQ multiplex PCR; TCRdb stores just in-frame clones and leaves some out. The data hold more than 150,000 clones, with roughly 92% observed a single time. The sample comprised blood. Receptors were obtained from a man aged 45-65 years in good health.

The J gene is TRBJ1-2, the V gene TRBV28; 10 bases line up with TRBD1. Germline CDR1 and CDR2: MDHEN and SYDVKM. The V gene end was trimmed by 10 bases and the J gene end by 4 bases; junction bases not matched to a gene: 6. The length of the CDR3 is 13 residues. The CDR3 DNA sequence: TGTGCCACCTGGGACAGGGGTGGCTATGGCTACACCTTC. Protein: CATWDRGGYGYTF.

This chain uses TRBV7-6 with TRBJ1-3; D call uncertain. Deletions cut 2 bases from V and 3 bases from J, with 5 bases between. CDR1 and CDR2 from the germline V gene are SGHVS and FNYEAQ. The CDR3 totals 13 residues. The CDR3 reads CASSLFVGNTIYF. As DNA, the CDR3 is TGTGCCAGCAGCTTATTTGTTGGAAACACCATATATTTT.

V gene TRBV5-1 combines with J gene TRBJ1-1; 7 bases line up with TRBD1. This CDR3 has 14 residues. CDR1 is SGHRS, CDR2 YFSETQ, per germline. With 3 bases clipped from V and 1 base from J, the junction kept 3 bases outside the gene matches. The CDR3 bases are TGCGCCAGCAGCTATCAGGGGGGGAACACTGAAGCTTTCTTT. This translates into CASSYQGGNTEAFF.

The chain combines TRBV5-3 with TRBJ2-7; the D is unclear. TRBV5-3 is placed among ORFs of uncertain function. This CDR3 is 12 amino acids long. Trimming cost V 4 bases and J 5 bases, with 10 bases left between them. CDR3 nucleotide sequence: TGTGCCAGAAGCCTGGCCATCCACGAGCAGTACTTC. As protein: CARSLAIHEQYF.

The chain joins TRBV11-2 to TRBJ2-3, with D uncertain. Germline values: CDR1 SGHAT, CDR2 FQNNGV. CDR3 length: 12 residues. The V and J ends lost 5 bases and 5 bases respectively, with 8 bases between them. Here the CDR3 reads CASSPYVDTQYF. The CDR3 region has the DNA TGTGCCAGCAGCCCCTACGTAGATACGCAGTATTTT.

This clone was seen only once. DNA for the CDR3: TGTGCCAGCTCAATTCCGGGACTAGCGTCCACAGATACGCAGTATTTT. Its translation is CASSIPGLASTDTQYF. This chain uses TRBV18 with TRBJ2-3; 10 bases align to TRBD2. The ends lost 5 bases at V and 2 bases at J; junction bases unmatched: 7. From germline, CDR1 is KGHSH and CDR2 LQKENI. The CDR3 consists of 16 residues.

The count of this clone is one. This chain links TRBV7-2 with TRBJ1-6; TRBD1 matches at 10 bases. Germline V CDR1 and CDR2: SGHTA, FQGNSA. The CDR3 is 15 residues long. V trimming: 5 bases; J trimming: 8 bases; junction bases outside the gene matches: 6. CDR3 coding DNA: TGTGCCAGCAGCCAGGACAGGGGGAGTTATTCACCCCTCCACTTT. As protein: CASSQDRGSYSPLHF.

This sequence joins TRBV5-4 and TRBJ2-3, with a tentative D call TRBD2 (5 bases). Trimming cost V 2 bases and J 2 bases, with 9 bases left between them. Per germline, CDR1 SGHNT and CDR2 YYREEE (reference sequence). The CDR3 length is 14 residues. CDR3 sequence reads: CASSLQRYTDTQYF. CDR3 DNA: TGTGCCAGCAGCTTACAGCGGTACACAGATACGCAGTATTTT.

The genes are TRBV29-1 and TRBJ2-7; maybe TRBD1 (5 bases). Germline CDR1 reads SQVTM; CDR2 reads ANQGSEA. This CDR3 has 11 amino acids. Trimming cost V 4 bases and J 2 bases, with 6 bases left between them. The CDR3 is CSVARAYEQYF. The CDR3 nucleotides are TGCAGCGTTGCCAGGGCCTACGAGCAGTACTTC.

The chain combines TRBV19 with TRBJ1-1, with D possibly TRBD1 on 5 matching bases. Trimming removed 5 bases from V and 5 bases from J, with 18 bases in between. Germline V gives CDR1 LNHDA, CDR2 SQIVND (reference sequence). The CDR3 is 15 residues long. For the CDR3, the DNA is TGTGCCAGTAGTGTTGGGACTTTCTTGGGGACTGAAGCTTTCTTT. Its protein is CASSVGTFLGTEAFF.

This clone has only one observation. The chain couples TRBV27 to TRBJ2-7; possibly TRBD1 or TRBD2 for D (6 bases each). The CDR3 spans 14 residues. V lost 6 bases and J lost 9, with 21 bases in between. Germline-derived CDR1 and CDR2 are MNHEY and SMNVEV (reference sequence). The CDR3 region is CASSPRGRYVGQYF. CDR3 in DNA: TGTGCCAGCAGCCCTCGGGGGCGCTACGTTGGGCAGTACTTC.

V and J are TRBV5-6 and TRBJ2-6; D is undetermined. V was pared by 4 bases and J by 0 bases, with 8 bases between. This CDR3 spans 15 amino acids. Germline V gene data show CDR1 as SGHDT and CDR2 as YYEEEE. The CDR3 sequence is CASSVYSSGANVLTF. DNA of the CDR3: TGTGCCAGCAGCGTCTACAGCTCTGGGGCCAACGTCCTGACTTTC.

The genes are TRBV7-9 and TRBJ2-3; 7 bases map to TRBD2. In germline, CDR1 is SEHNR, CDR2 FQNEAQ (reference sequence). CDR3 length equals 16 residues. V shed 5 bases and J 1 base; nucleotides not matched to a gene: 9. CDR3 DNA: TGTGCCAGCAGCCCCCGCTTTGGGGGGGGCACAGATACGCAGTATTTT. Its protein is CASSPRFGGGTDTQYF.

This chain joins TRBV27 and TRBJ2-7; TRBD2 agrees at 10 bases. Germline V gene lookup returns CDR1 MNHEY and CDR2 SMNVEV (reference sequence). CDR3 size: 14 residues. J lost 5 bases, V lost 6 bases, and 7 bases had no gene match. CDR3 sequence: CASRLSGRENEQYF. The CDR3 DNA reads TGTGCCAGCAGGCTGAGCGGGAGGGAGAACGAGCAGTACTTC.

This chain joins TRBV19 and TRBJ2-1; 10 nucleotides align to TRBD1. The CDR3 is 16 residues long. Germline CDR1 reads LNHDA; CDR2 reads SQIVND (reference sequence). The J segment lost 7 bases and the V segment lost 5 bases, leaving 11 bases of the junction unmatched. The CDR3 nucleotides are TGTGCCAGTAGTCCCTGGGGGGGACAGGGGCGGAATGAGCAGTTCTTC. The encoded protein is CASSPWGGQGRNEQFF.

The chain joins TRBV30 to TRBJ1-3; TRBD1 matches at 9 bases. V lost 4 bases to trimming and J lost 4 bases; unmatched junction nucleotides: 11. In germline, CDR1 is GTSNPN, CDR2 SVGIG (reference sequence). The CDR3 spans 16 residues. CDR3 in DNA: TGTGCCTGGACAAGTCCCGGGACAGGGTTCGGAAACACCATATATTTT. Its translation: CAWTSPGTGFGNTIYF.

As DNA, the CDR3 is TGTGCCTGGATAAACGGGGGGGGTGAAAAACTGTTTTTT. This codes for CAWINGGGEKLFF. The chain is built from TRBV30 and TRBJ1-4, with D perhaps matching TRBD1 (5 bases). The CDR3 is made up of 13 amino acids. Germline V gives CDR1 GTSNPN, CDR2 SVGIG (reference sequence). V lost 4 bases to trimming and J lost 7 bases, with 13 bases between them.

V and J are TRBV28 and TRBJ1-5, with 9 bases fitting TRBD1. The CDR3 runs 17 residues. Germline CDR1 MDHEN, CDR2 SYDVKM. The V segment lost 2 bases and the J segment 3 bases; nucleotides outside the gene matches: 8. The CDR3 is CASSLPFWTGVNQPQHF. In DNA form, the CDR3 reads TGTGCCAGCAGTTTACCGTTCTGGACAGGGGTCAATCAGCCCCAGCATTTT.

The chain uses TRBV11-2 and TRBJ2-7; perhaps D is TRBD1 or TRBD2 (5 bases each). V was clipped by 1 base and J by 1 base, with 11 bases between them. In germline, CDR1 is SGHAT, CDR2 FQNNGV. There are 15 residues in the CDR3. The CDR3 region has the DNA TGTGCCAGCAGCTTAGGGGGGACGGTGTCCTACGAGCAGTACTTC. Translated, it gives CASSLGGTVSYEQYF.

This clone is a singleton in its sample. V gene TRBV29-1 combines with J gene TRBJ2-7; TRBD1 matches at 11 bases. V lost 6 bases and J lost 2; bases outside the gene matches: 6. Looked up from germline, CDR1 is SQVTM and CDR2 is ANQGSEA. The CDR3 runs to 14 residues. The CDR3 here is CSVGLGQGAYEQYF. Written as DNA, the CDR3 is TGCAGCGTGGGACTGGGACAGGGGGCCTACGAGCAGTACTTC.

V gene TRBV3-1 (or the pseudogene TRBV3-2) combines with J gene TRBJ2-7; D call uncertain. Trimming took 5 bases from V and 4 from J, leaving 9 bases between them. The CDR3 covers 12 residues. CDR1 and CDR2 (germline): LGHDT, YNNKEL (reference sequence). As DNA, the CDR3 is TGTGCCAGCAGCGATGAAGGGTACGAGCAGTACTTC. This translates into CASSDEGYEQYF.

This clone was counted once. This chain's CDR3 is CASSSKPGQTFISGNTIYF. CDR3 nucleotide sequence: TGTGCCAGCAGCAGCAAACCGGGACAGACGTTTATCTCTGGAAACACCATATATTTT. This rearrangement joins TRBV7-9 to TRBJ1-3; TRBD1 agrees at 7 bases. The germline CDR1 and CDR2 sequences are SEHNR and FQNEAQ (reference sequence). There are 19 residues in the CDR3. Trimming removed 5 bases from V and 0 bases from J; junction bases left unmatched: 16. Based on the CDR3 plus reference TRBV7-9 and TRBJ1-3, the full variable domain is DTGVSQNPRHKITKRGQNVTFRCDPISEHNRLYWYRQTLGQGPEFLTYFQNEAQLEKSRLLSDRFSAERPKGSFSTLEIQRTEQGDSAMYLCASSSKPGQTFISGNTIYFGEGSWLTVV.

The chain has TRBV28 and TRBJ1-2; D perhaps matches TRBD1 (6 bases). The CDR3 has 14 amino acids. Germline V gives CDR1 MDHEN, CDR2 SYDVKM. V was pared by 8 bases and J by 6 bases, with 19 bases between. The CDR3 DNA reads as TGTGCCAGCCACTCCTCCGGACAGCTACATGGCTACACCTTC. This translates into CASHSSGQLHGYTF.

The CDR3 coding sequence is TGTGCCAGCACCCGACTTGGGAACACCGGGGAGCTGTTTTTT. This encodes CASTRLGNTGELFF. The chain has TRBV27 and TRBJ2-2; D call uncertain. CDR1 is MNHEY, CDR2 SMNVEV, per germline (reference sequence). The CDR3 has 14 residues. V shed 7 bases and J shed 1 base, with 10 bases lying between them.

The chain has TRBV11-2 and TRBJ2-7; weak D call: TRBD2 (6 bases). V lost 6 bases, J lost 2 bases, and 14 bases lay in between. This CDR3 contains 14 residues. Germline V CDR1 and CDR2: SGHAT, FQNNGV. The CDR3 spells CASSRNRGTYEQYF. The CDR3 DNA reads TGTGCCAGCAGTCGCAACCGGGGGACCTACGAGCAGTACTTC.

This clone was seen just once. The rearrangement uses TRBV19 and TRBJ2-5, with TRBD2 matching over 11 bases. Germline V gene sequence: CDR1 LNHDA, CDR2 SQIVND (reference sequence). The CDR3 is 16 amino acids. V lost 1 base to trimming and J lost 3 bases; unmatched junction nucleotides: 4. In DNA, the CDR3 is TGTGCCAGTAGTATAGGTCCTAGCGGGAGGAAAGAGACCCAGTACTTC. This encodes CASSIGPSGRKETQYF.

This clone was recorded once. The genes are TRBV5-1 and TRBJ1-2, with TRBD1 matching over 7 bases. The CDR3 contains 14 residues. Trimming at V came to 4 bases and at J to 7 bases, leaving 10 bases not matched to a gene. Germline values: CDR1 SGHRS, CDR2 YFSETQ. The CDR3 is CASSRGGGVPGYTF. The DNA of the CDR3 is TGCGCCAGCAGCCGGGGAGGGGGCGTGCCTGGCTACACCTTC.